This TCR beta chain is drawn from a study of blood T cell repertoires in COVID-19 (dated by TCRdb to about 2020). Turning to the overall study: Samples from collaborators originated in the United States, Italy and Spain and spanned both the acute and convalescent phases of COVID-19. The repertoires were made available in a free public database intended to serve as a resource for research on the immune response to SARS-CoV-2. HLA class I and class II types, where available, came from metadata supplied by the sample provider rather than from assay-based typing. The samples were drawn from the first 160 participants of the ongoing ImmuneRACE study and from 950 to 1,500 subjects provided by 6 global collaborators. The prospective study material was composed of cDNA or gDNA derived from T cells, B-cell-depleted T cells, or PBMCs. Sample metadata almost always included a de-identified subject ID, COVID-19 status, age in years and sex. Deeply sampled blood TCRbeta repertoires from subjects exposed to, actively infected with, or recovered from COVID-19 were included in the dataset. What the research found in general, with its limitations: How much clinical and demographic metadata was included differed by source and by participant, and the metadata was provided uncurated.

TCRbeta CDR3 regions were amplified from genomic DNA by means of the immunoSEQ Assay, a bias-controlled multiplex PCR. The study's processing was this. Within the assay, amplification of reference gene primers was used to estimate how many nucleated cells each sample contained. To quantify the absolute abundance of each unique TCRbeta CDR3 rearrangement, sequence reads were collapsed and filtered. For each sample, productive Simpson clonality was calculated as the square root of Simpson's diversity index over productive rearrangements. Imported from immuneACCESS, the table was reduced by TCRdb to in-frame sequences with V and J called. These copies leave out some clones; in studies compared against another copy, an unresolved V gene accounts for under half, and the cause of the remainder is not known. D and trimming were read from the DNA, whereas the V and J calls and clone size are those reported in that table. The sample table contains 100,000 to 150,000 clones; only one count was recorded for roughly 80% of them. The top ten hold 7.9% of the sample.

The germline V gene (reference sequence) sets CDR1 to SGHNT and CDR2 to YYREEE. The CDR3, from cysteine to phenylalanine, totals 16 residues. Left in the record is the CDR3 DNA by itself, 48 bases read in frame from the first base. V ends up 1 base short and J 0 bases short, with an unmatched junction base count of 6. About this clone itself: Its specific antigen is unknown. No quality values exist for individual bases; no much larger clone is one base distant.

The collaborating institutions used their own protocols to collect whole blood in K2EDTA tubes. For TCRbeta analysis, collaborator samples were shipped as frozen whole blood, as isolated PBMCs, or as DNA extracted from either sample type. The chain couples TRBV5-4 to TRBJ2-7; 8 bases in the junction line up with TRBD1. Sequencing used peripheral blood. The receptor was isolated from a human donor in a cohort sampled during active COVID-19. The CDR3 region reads CASSLPGTGYSYEQYF. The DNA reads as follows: TGTGCCAGCAGCTTGCCGGGGACAGGTTACTCCTACGAGCAGTACTTC.